The T cell receptor beta chain under discussion was sequenced for a study of T-cell reconstitution after alpha-beta-depleted transplantation in children. Study-wide results and limits: T-cell counts and diversity at one year following transplant were attributed mainly to newly produced T cells.

This clonotype turned up a few times. As yet, its antigen is unknown. The CDR3 covers 15 residues. V dropped 1 base and J dropped 1 base, with 7 bases sitting between them. Germline loops: CDR1 SGHDN, CDR2 FVKESK. Unique molecular identifiers were used in preparing the TCRbeta library. TCRdb itself ran the PCR reads through MiXCR, one entry per CDR3 protein. The table shows approximately 1,000,000 distinct CDR3 sequences, with roughly 29% occurring only once. Specimen: PBMCs, mostly from graft donor cells, collected 360 days after TCRalphabeta/CD19-depleted stem cell transplant. The V gene is TRBV14, the J gene TRBJ1-4; D ambiguous. The origin of this receptor is a boy under three years old who had a stem cell transplant for SCID, so the T cells may come from the graft donor. The CDR3 DNA is TGTGCCAGCAGCCAAGCGATCGGAACTAATGAAAAACTGTTTTTT. This sequence encodes CASSQAIGTNEKLFF. Using reference TRBV14 and TRBJ1-4 for the parts outside the CDR3, the full variable domain is EAGVTQFPSHSVIEKGQTVTLRCDPISGHDNLYWYRRVMGKEIKFLLHFVKESKQDESGMPNNRFLAERTGGTYSTLKVQPAELEDSGVYFCASSQAIGTNEKLFFGSGTQLSVL.